This TCR beta chain was observed in a study of shared clonotypes between healthy human individuals. The study's findings and limits: Memory subsets generally showed smaller estimated richness than naive subsets did.

Deep-level settings were used for running the assay. Methods used by the authors: ImmunoSEQ sequences covered only the junction and lacked quality scores; filtering therefore differed. Sequencing used immunoSEQ multiplex PCR; TCRdb keeps in-frame clones, though not all of them. D and trimming were read from the DNA, whereas the V and J calls and clone size are those reported in that table. The top ten hold more than 9% of the sample, which has just under 350,000 clones, less than 75% seen once. Note on this clone: No antigen is known for it.

In the CD4+ fraction, cells were divided into CD45RA+ naive and CD45RA-negative memory subsets. Sequenced: memory CD4+ T cells sorted from blood. Specified subset: CD45RA-negative fraction. This sequence was found in a man younger than 45 in good health.

The CDR3 is CASSLGQGRGYTF. The CDR3 DNA sequence: TGTGCCAGCAGCTTAGGACAGGGTCGCGGCTACACCTTC. The chain combines TRBV7-3 with TRBJ1-2, with 8 nucleotides matching TRBD1. Germline values: CDR1 SGHTA, CDR2 FQGTGA. V lost 2 bases and J lost 8; bases outside the gene matches: 4. This CDR3 is 13 amino acids long.